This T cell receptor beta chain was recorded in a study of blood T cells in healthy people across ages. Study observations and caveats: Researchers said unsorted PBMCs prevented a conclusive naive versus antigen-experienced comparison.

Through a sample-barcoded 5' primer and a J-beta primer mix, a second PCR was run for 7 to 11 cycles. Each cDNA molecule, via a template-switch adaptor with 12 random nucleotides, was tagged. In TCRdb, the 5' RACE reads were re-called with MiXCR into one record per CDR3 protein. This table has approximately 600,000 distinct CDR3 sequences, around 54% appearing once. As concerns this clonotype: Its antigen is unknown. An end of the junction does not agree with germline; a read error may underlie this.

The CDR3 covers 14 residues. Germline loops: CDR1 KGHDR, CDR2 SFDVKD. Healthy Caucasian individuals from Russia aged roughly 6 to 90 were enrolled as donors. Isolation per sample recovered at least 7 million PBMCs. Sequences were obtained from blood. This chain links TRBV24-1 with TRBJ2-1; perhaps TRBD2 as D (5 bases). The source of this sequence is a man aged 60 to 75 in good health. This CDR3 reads CATSDGLSYNEQFF. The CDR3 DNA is TGTGCCACCAGTGATGGACTCTCCTATAATGAGCAGTTCTTC.